This entry concerns a single TCR beta chain. Its antigen remains unknown. These data originate in a study of T cell clones after liver transplantation. Study overall: Samples came from ITN030ST, which attempted immunosuppression withdrawal within 2 years of liver transplantation. TCRbeta sequencing after a pre-transplant mixed lymphocyte reaction identified graft-donor-reactive clones, later tracked in post-transplant blood. Third-party-reactive TCRbeta sequences from pre-transplant mixed lymphocyte reactions served as antigen-independent comparators.

Findings and caveats of the study: Post-transplant, graft-donor-reactive CD4 TCRbeta sequences in blood dropped significantly in 5 of 8 subjects.

The length of the CDR3 is 13 residues. Germline V gives CDR1 SGHVS, CDR2 FQNEAQ. The method was immunoSEQ multiplex PCR; TCRdb's version includes in-frame clones alone and lacks a portion of them. The table shows over 15,000 clones, with around 91% occurring only once. The source of this sequence is a human patient who received a liver transplant. Some T cells could come from the graft donor. The rearrangement uses TRBV7-8 and TRBJ2-5; D is possibly TRBD1 (5 bases). Judging by the DNA end, TRBJ2-7 fits better; the J call may be wrong. Material: CD8+ T cells from blood, obtained approximately 3.5 years after liver transplant. CDR3 nucleotide sequence: TGTGCCAGCAGCTTAGCCCAGGGCTACGAGCAGTACTTC. Protein sequence: CASSLAQGYEQYF.